This T cell receptor (beta chain) is from a study of T cells in Graves' hyperthyroidism and ophthalmopathy (dated by TCRdb to about 2019). In the study overall: Peripheral blood samples were taken at initial diagnosis, before any treatment was given. A discovery cohort of about a hundred patients, 43 with Graves' ophthalmopathy and approximately 55 with stable Graves' hyperthyroidism, was used to find distinguishing TCR V-J signatures. Prospective prediction of ophthalmopathy was tested in an independent validation cohort of 18 to 20 hyperthyroidism patients and 15 to 17 patients who later progressed to ophthalmopathy. For training and testing, the 110 or so patients in the discovery cohort were randomly divided in a 7:3 ratio. Thyroid tissue and blood T-cell repertoires from six Graves' hyperthyroidism patients were also compared in the study. After blood sampling, hyperthyroidism patients were treated with methimazole at a starting dose of 30 mg daily, and ophthalmopathy patients were treated with high-dose intravenous methylprednisolone. TCR Vbeta CDR3 sequencing of 120 to 150 peripheral blood samples (43 ophthalmopathy, approximately 80 hyperthyroidism and approximately 17 progressor patients) is reported in the paper. On the study overall, not on this receptor specifically: Most expanded thyroid clonotypes (frequency above 0.001) were also found in blood, which suggests that blood repertoires may mirror thyroid immune responses. Sample size was not statistically predetermined, and investigators were not blinded to group allocation. In validation, progression to ophthalmopathy was predicted by the model with around 70% sensitivity and 72% to 80% specificity, a median of about 6 months before onset. Ophthalmopathy was separated from stable hyperthyroidism by a 13 V-J signature model, with around 90% sensitivity and approximately 81% specificity obtained in cross-validation and 80%/75% obtained in testing.

Worth noting for this clonotype: Which antigen it targets is not known. No base-level quality is on record; no much larger clone is a single base apart.

Per the germline V gene, SGHAT is the CDR1 and FQNNGV is the CDR2. The CDR3 spans 14 residues, from the cysteine through the phenylalanine. Only CDR3 DNA is held: 42 bases, read in frame from base 1. The germline V and J ends show losses of 1 base and 9 bases respectively, and no gene match explains 6 bases of the junction. Ophthalmopathy patients had moderately to severely active disease, Clinical Activity Score of at least 3, NOSPECS grade of at least 4, and duration under 3 months. Patients with uncontrolled infections, other autoimmune diseases, pregnancy or lactation were excluded. Diagnoses were established on the basis of clinical symptoms, serum thyroxine and TRAb, thyroid ultrasound, and orbital computed tomography. PBMCs were isolated from more than 9 ml of fresh peripheral blood by Ficoll-Paque density gradient centrifugation. Trizol reagent was used to extract total RNA, and RNA quality was then checked on an Agilent 2100 Bioanalyzer.

TCR beta CDR3 regions were amplified from RNA transcripts. The TCR CDR3 was subjected to a first round of RT-PCR using the HTBI primer set and the Qiagen OneStep RT-PCR kit. The libraries were constructed in a second round of multiplex PCR and then size-selected and purified. Paired-end sequencing of the libraries was performed with 100 bp reads on an Illumina HiSeq2000. Regarding the original processing steps: SOAPnuke was used to process the raw data, throwing out any read that contained adapters or uncalled bases, had a mean Phred below 15, or lacked an exact constant-primer or identifier match. High-quality paired reads were merged with COPE v1.2.5, and unique nucleotide sequences were defined as clonotypes. MiTCR v1.1 was used to align clonotypes to the IMGT TRBV, TRBD and TRBJ reference segments. The analysis was restricted to V-J combinations with a frequency above 0.0001, which together covered about 99% of the repertoires. The TCS score was defined as F50 (clonal expansion) divided by E x V (chaos), with BLOSUM62-based TCRdist calculated between CDR3 peptides within each V-J. Welch's t-statistics and random forest reduced 450 to 600 V-J features to roughly 13, which were used in a naive Bayes classifier (R e1071). TCRdb applied fastp at Q25 and MiXCR to the public reads, then kept only in-frame beta chains. Every distinct CDR3 protein forms one entry, paired with its most common genes and DNA. TCRdb's processing, not the authors', yielded these V and J calls. The sample yields roughly 650,000 distinct CDR3 sequences; 16% were counted once. Approximately 3.5% of the sample rests with the top ten.

This clonotype originated in a woman in her thirties or forties with Graves' ophthalmopathy. The sample was blood. The chain employs TRBV11-2 and TRBJ2-1, and 7 junction bases match TRBD2. In nucleotide form, the sequence is TGTGCCAGCAGCTTAGGGGGAGGGGAGAGTGAGCAGTTCTTC. Translated, it gives CASSLGGGESEQFF.